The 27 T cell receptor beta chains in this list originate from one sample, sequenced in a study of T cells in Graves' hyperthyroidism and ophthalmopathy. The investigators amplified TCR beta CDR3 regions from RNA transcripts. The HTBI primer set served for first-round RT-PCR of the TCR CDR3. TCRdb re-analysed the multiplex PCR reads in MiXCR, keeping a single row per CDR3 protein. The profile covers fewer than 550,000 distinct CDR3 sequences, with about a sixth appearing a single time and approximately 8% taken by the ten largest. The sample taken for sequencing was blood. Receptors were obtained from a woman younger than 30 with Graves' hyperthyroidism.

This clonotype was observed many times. The CDR3 bases are TGTGCCAGCATAGGTGGTGAAACTCCCAATACGCAGTATTTT. Its translation: CASIGGETPNTQYF. V gene TRBV6-2 or TRBV6-3 combines with J gene TRBJ2-3; D ambiguous. The germline V gene has CDR1 MNHEY and CDR2 SVGEGT. V was clipped by 7 bases and J by 7 bases, with 18 bases between them. This CDR3 spans 14 amino acids.

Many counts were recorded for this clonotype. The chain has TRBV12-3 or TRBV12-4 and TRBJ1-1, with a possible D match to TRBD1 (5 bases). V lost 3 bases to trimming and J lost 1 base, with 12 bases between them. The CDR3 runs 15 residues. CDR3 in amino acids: CASSLGRWRNTEAFF. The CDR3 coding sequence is TGTGCCAGCAGTTTGGGACGTTGGAGGAACACTGAAGCTTTCTTT.

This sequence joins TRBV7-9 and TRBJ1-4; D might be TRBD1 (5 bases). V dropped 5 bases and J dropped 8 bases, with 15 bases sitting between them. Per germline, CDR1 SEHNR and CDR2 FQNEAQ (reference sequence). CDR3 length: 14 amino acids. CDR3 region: CASSLGGQGEKLFF. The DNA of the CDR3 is TGTGCCAGCAGCCTTGGGGGTCAAGGAGAAAAACTGTTTTTT. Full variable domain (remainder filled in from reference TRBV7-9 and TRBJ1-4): DTGVSQNPRHKITKRGQNVTFRCDPISEHNRLYWYRQTLGQGPEFLTYFQNEAQLEKSRLLSDRFSAERPKGSFSTLEIQRTEQGDSAMYLCASSLGGQGEKLFFGSGTQLSVL.

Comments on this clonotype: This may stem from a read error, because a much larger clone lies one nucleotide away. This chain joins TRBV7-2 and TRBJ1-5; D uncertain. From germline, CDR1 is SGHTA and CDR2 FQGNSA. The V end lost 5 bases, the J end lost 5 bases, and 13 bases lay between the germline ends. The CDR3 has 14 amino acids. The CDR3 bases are TGTGCCAGCAGCCCCGGACCGGTGGATCAGCCCCAGCATTTT. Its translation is CASSPGPVDQPQHF.

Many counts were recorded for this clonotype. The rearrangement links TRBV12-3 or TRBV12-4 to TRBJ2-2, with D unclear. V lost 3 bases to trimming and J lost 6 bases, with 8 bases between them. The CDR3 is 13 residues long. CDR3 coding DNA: TGTGCCAGCAGTTTCGTCCCCCCCGGGGAGCTGTTTTTT. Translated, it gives CASSFVPPGELFF.

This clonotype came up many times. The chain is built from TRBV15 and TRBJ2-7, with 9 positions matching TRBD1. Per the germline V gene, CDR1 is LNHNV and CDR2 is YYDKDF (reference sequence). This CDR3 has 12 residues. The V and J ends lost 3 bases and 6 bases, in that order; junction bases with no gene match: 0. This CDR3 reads CATSRTGGEQYF. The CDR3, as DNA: TGTGCCACCAGCAGGACAGGGGGCGAGCAGTACTTC.

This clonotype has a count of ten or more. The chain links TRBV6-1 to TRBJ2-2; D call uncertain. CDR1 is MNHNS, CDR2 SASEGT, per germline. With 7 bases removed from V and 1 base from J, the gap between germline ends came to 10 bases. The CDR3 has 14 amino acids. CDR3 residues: CASTRDGNTGELFF. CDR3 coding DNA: TGTGCCAGCACCAGAGACGGGAACACCGGGGAGCTGTTTTTT.

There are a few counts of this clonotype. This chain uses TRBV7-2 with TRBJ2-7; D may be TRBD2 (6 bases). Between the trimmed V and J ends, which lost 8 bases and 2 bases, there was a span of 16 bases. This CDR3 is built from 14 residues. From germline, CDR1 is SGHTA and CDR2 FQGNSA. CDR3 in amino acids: CASVLPGLAYEQYF. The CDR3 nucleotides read TGTGCCAGCGTCCTTCCGGGACTCGCCTACGAGCAGTACTTC.

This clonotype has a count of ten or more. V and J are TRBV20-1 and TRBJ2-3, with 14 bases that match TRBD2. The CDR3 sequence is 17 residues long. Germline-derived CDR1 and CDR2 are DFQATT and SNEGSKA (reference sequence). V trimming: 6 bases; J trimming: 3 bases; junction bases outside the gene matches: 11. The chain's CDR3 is CSAGGLAGVGTTDTQYF. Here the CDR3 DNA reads TGCAGTGCGGGGGGACTAGCGGGAGTTGGTACGACAGATACGCAGTATTTT.

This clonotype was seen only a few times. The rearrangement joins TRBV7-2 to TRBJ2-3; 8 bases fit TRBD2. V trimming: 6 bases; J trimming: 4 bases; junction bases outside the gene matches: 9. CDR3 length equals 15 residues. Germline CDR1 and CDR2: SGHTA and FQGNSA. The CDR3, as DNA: TGTGCCAGCAGTTATAGCGGGAACAAAGCAGATACGCAGTATTTT. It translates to CASSYSGNKADTQYF.

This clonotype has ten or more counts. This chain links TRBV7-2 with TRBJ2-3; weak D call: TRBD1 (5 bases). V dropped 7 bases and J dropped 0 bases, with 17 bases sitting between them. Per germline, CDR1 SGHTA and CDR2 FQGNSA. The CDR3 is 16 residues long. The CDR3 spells CASTQGGVLSTDTQYF. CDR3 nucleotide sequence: TGTGCCAGCACCCAGGGCGGAGTGTTGAGCACAGATACGCAGTATTTT.

The DNA for the CDR3 is TGTGCCAGCAGTGCGGGTCGAGACAGGGTCACTGAAGCTTTCTTT. As protein: CASSAGRDRVTEAFF. V usage is TRBV2 and J usage is TRBJ1-1; 7 nucleotides match TRBD1. The CDR3 totals 15 residues. With V trimmed by 4 bases and J by 4 bases, 9 bases remained unmatched. CDR1 is SNHLY and CDR2 is FYNNEI in the germline V gene.

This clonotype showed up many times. The DNA of the CDR3 is TGTGCCTCGGGGATCCAAGATACGCAGTATTTT. Residues: CASGIQDTQYF. The rearrangement joins TRBV2 to TRBJ2-3; possibly TRBD2 for D (5 bases). This CDR3 region has 11 residues. Trimming removed 11 bases at V and 5 bases at J, with 11 bases between. Germline values: CDR1 SNHLY, CDR2 FYNNEI. Together with reference TRBV2 and TRBJ2-3, the CDR3 gives the full variable domain: EPEVTQTPSHQVTQMGQEVILRCVPISNHLYFYWYRQILGQKVEFLVSFYNNEISEKSEIFDDQFSVERPDGSNFTLKIRSTKLEDSAMYFCASGIQDTQYFGPGTRLTVL.

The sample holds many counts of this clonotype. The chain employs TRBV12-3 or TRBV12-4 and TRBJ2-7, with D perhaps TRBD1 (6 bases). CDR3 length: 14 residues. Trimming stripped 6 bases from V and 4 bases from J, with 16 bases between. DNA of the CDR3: TGTGCCAGCAGATTGAGGCAGGGGCCTTACGAGCAGTACTTC. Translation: CASRLRQGPYEQYF.

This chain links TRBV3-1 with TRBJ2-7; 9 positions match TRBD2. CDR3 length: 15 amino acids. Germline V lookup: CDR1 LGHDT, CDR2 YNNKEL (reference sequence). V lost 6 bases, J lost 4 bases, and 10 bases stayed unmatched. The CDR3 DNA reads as TGTGCCAGCAGGCCGAACGTAGCGGGAGTTTACGAGCAGTACTTC. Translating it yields CASRPNVAGVYEQYF.

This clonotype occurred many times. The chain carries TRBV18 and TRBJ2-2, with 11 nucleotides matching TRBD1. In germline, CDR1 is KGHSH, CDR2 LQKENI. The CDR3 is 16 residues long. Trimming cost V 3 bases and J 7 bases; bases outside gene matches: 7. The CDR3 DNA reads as TGTGCCAGCTCACCTCCCGGACAGGGGGCTAGCGGGGAGCTGTTTTTT. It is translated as CASSPPGQGASGELFF. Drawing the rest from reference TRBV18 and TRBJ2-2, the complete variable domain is NAGVMQNPRHLVRRRGQEARLRCSPMKGHSHVYWYRQLPEEGLKFMVYLQKENIIDESGMPKERFSAEFPKEGPSILRIQQVVRGDSAAYFCASSPPGQGASGELFFGEGSRLTVL.

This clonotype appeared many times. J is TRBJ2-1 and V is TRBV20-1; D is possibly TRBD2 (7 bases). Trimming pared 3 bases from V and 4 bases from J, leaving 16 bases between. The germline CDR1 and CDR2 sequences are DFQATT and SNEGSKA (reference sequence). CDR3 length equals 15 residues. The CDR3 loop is CSASSSEGGYNEQFF. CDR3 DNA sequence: TGCAGTGCTAGCTCATCCGAGGGGGGGTACAATGAGCAGTTCTTC.

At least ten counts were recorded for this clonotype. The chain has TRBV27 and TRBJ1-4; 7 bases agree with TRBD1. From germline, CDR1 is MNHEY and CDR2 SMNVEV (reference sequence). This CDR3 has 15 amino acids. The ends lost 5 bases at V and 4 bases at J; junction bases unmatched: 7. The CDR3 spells CASSRGTVHNEKLFF. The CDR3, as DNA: TGTGCCAGCAGTCGCGGGACAGTCCATAATGAAAAACTGTTTTTT.

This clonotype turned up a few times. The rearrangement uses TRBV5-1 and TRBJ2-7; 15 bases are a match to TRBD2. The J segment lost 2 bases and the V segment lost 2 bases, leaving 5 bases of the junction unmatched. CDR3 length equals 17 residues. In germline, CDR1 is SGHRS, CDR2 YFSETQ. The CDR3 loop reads CASSFWTSGGATYEQYF. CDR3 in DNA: TGCGCCAGCAGCTTCTGGACTAGCGGGGGGGCCACCTACGAGCAGTACTTC.

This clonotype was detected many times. DNA of the CDR3: TGTGCCAGCACCTTCCACAGGGAAGGCACTGAAGCTTTCTTT. Amino acids: CASTFHREGTEAFF. The V and J genes are TRBV6-1 and TRBJ1-1; the D gene is possibly TRBD1 (6 bases). Germline-derived CDR1 and CDR2 are MNHNS and SASEGT. Trimming cost V 7 bases and J 4 bases, with 16 bases left between them. This CDR3 contains 14 residues.

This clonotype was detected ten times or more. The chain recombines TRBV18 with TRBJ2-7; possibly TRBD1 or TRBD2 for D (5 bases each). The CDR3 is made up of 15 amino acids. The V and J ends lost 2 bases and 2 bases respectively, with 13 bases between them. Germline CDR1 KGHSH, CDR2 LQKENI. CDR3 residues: CASSPSEQEAYEQYF. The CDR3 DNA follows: TGTGCCAGCTCACCATCGGAACAGGAGGCCTACGAGCAGTACTTC. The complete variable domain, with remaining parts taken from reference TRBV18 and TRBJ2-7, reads NAGVMQNPRHLVRRRGQEARLRCSPMKGHSHVYWYRQLPEEGLKFMVYLQKENIIDESGMPKERFSAEFPKEGPSILRIQQVVRGDSAAYFCASSPSEQEAYEQYFGPGTRLTVT.

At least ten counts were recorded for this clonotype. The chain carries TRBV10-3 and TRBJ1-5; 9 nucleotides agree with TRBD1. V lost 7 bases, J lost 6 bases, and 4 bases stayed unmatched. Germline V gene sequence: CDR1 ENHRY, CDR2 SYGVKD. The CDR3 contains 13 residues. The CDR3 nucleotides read TGTGCCATCACCACGGACAGGGGTCAGCCCCAGCATTTT. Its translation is CAITTDRGQPQHF.

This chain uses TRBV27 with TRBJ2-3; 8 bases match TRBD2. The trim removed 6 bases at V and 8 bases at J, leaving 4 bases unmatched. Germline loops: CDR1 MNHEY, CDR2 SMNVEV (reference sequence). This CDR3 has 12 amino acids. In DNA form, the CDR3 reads TGTGCCAGCAGGCGGGGGGAAGCTACGCAGTATTTT. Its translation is CASRRGEATQYF.

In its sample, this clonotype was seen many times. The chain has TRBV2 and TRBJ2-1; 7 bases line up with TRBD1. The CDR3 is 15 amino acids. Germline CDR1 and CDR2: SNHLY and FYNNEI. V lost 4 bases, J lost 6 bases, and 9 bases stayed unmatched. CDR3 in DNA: TGTGCCAGCAGTGCCACAGGGGCCCGGGCCAATGAGCAGTTCTTC. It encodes CASSATGARANEQFF.

The CDR3, as DNA: TGCAGCGCGGGCGGGGACAGAGGCCAACCGAACACCGGGGAGCTGTTTTTT. Protein: CSAGGDRGQPNTGELFF. The J gene is TRBJ2-2, the V gene TRBV29-1, with a weak D call TRBD1 (7 bases). Trimming left V 7 bases short and J 0 bases short, with 21 bases between. The CDR3 consists of 17 residues. In germline, CDR1 is SQVTM, CDR2 ANQGSEA.

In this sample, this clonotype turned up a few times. The CDR3 here is CASSAIAGQGDTQYF. The DNA for the CDR3 is TGTGCCAGCAGCGCAATAGCGGGGCAGGGAGATACGCAGTATTTT. The rearrangement links TRBV9 to TRBJ2-3; TRBD2 agrees at 8 bases. The CDR3 is 15 amino acids. Germline V gives CDR1 SGDLS, CDR2 YYNGEE. The junction had 8 bases not matched to a gene; V was cut back by 3 bases and J by 5 bases.

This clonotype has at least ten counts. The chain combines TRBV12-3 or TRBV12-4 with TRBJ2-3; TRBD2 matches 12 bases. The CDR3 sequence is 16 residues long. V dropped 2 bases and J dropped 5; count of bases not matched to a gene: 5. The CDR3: CASSLWTSGDQDTQYF. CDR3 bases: TGTGCCAGCAGTTTATGGACTAGCGGGGACCAAGATACGCAGTATTTT.